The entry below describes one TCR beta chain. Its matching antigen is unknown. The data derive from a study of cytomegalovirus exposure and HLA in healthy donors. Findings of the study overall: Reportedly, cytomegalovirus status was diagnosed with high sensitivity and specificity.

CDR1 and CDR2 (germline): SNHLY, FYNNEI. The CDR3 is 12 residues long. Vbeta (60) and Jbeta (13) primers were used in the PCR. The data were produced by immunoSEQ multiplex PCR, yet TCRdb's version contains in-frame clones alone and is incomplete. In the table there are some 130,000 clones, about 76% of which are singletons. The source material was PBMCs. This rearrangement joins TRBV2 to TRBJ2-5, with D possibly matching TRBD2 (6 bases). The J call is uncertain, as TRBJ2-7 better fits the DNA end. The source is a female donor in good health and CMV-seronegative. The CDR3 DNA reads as TGTGCGGTCCGGGGGATTTGGTACGAGCAGTACTTC. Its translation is CAVRGIWYEQYF.